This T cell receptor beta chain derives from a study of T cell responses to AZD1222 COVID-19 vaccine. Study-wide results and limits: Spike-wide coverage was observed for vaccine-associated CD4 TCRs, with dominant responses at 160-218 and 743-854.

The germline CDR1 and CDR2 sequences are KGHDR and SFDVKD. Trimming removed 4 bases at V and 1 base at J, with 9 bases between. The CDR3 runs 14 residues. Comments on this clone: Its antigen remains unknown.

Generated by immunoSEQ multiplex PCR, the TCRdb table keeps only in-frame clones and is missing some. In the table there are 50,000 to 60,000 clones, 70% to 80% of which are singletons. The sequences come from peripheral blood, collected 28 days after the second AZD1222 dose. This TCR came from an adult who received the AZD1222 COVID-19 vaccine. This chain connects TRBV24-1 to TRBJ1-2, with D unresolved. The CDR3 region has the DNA TGTGCCACCAGTGACCCGACACTTAACTATGGCTACACCTTC. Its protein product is CATSDPTLNYGYTF.